The clone carrying this TCR beta chain was picked up many times. All unsorted peripheral T cells were captured because whole blood was used without fractionation. The data derive from a study of HIV-infected patients and healthy controls. Germline CDR1 SGHAT, CDR2 FQNNGV. This CDR3 has 15 residues. The ends lost 3 bases at V and 1 base at J; junction bases unmatched: 5. Approximately 500 ng RNA was reverse transcribed with alpha and beta constant-region primers. Separate chain-specific third strand synthesis with multiplexing indices produced the alpha and beta libraries. MiXCR was run by TCRdb on the 5' RACE reads, yielding one entry per CDR3 protein. This table holds about 13,000 distinct CDR3 sequences, under 13% found once.

The sequence came from an adult in good health. The material sequenced was blood. The chain uses TRBV11-2 and TRBJ2-5, with 7 bases lining up with TRBD2. DNA of the CDR3: TGTGCCAGCAGCTTTTCAGCGGGAAGCCAAGAGACCCAGTACTTC. It translates to CASSFSAGSQETQYF.